This T cell receptor beta chain appears in the sequencing data of a study of blood T cell repertoires in COVID-19. TCRdb's table, derived via immunoSEQ multiplex PCR, lists solely in-frame clones and lacks some. The sample consists of about 180,000 clones, 88% of them appearing once. CDR1 and CDR2 (germline): SGHTA, FQGNSA. CDR3 length: 14 amino acids. V lost 1 base, J lost 4 bases, and 11 bases lay in between. This clonotype originated in a woman aged 25-40 years with acute or convalescent COVID-19. This chain joins TRBV7-2 and TRBJ2-7; D unclear. The sequencing input was peripheral blood. For the CDR3, the DNA is TGTGCCAGCAGCTTAGGCGGCGGCAATTACGAGCAGTACTTC. Translated, it gives CASSLGGGNYEQYF.